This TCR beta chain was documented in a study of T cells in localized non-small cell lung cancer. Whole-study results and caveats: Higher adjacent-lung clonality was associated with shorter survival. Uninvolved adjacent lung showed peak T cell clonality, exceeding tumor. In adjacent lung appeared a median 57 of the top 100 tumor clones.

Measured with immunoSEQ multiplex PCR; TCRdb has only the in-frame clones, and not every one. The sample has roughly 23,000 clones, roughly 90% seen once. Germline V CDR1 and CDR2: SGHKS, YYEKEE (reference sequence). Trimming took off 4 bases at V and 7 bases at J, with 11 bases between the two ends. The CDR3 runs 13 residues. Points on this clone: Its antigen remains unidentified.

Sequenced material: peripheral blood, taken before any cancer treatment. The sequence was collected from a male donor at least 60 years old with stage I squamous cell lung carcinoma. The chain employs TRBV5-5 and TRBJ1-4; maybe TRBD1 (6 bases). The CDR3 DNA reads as TGTGCCAGCAGCACCTGGACAGCTGAAAAACTGTTTTTT. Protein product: CASSTWTAEKLFF.